Listed below are T cell receptor beta chains from one sample, sequenced in a study of cytomegalovirus exposure and HLA in healthy donors. Sequencing used immunoSEQ multiplex PCR; TCRdb keeps in-frame clones, though not all of them. The table shows 160,000 or so clones, with 65% to 85% occurring only once. The source material was PBMCs. The receptors stem from a man between 60 and 75 years old in good health and CMV-seronegative. CDR3s include the opening cysteine and the closing phenylalanine or tryptophan. The order of the fields is V gene, D gene, J gene, clone size, CDR3 protein, CDR3 DNA. D genes are given only for firm matches. Only part of the rows carry a size: once, few, many, or a class if the clone is expanded.

TRBV19,TRBD1,TRBJ2-3,-,CASSTLRKTGGTDTQYF,TGTGCCAGTAGTACCCTCAGGAAGACAGGGGGGACAGATACGCAGTATTTT
TRBV4-3,TRBD2,TRBJ2-1,-,CASSQALAGGSYNEQFF,TGCGCCAGCAGCCAAGCCCTAGCGGGAGGGAGCTACAATGAGCAGTTCTTC
TRBV14,TRBD2,TRBJ2-1,-,CASSQDTSSGMQFF,TGTGCCAGCAGCCAAGATACCTCTAGCGGGATGCAGTTCTTC
TRBV5-1,TRBD1,TRBJ1-4,once,CASSATGVSDEKLFF,TGCGCCAGCAGCGCCACAGGGGTCTCAGATGAAAAACTGTTTTTT
TRBV5-6,-,TRBJ1-4,few,CASSSSGQNGKLFF,TGTGCCAGCAGCTCGAGCGGACAGAACGGGAAACTGTTTTTT
TRBV5-4,-,TRBJ1-3,-,CATYPGAGNTIYF,TGTGCCACTTACCCAGGGGCAGGAAACACCATATATTTT
TRBV10-3,TRBD2,TRBJ2-7,-,CAISEGLAGNYEQYF,TGTGCCATCAGTGAGGGACTAGCGGGAAACTACGAGCAGTACTTC
TRBV4-2,-,TRBJ1-5,-,CASSQDQVGNQPQNF,TGTGCCAGCAGCCAAGATCAGGTCGGGAATCAGCCCCAGAATTTT
TRBV5-1,-,TRBJ2-1,-,CASSEGLYNEQFF,TGCGCCAGCAGCGAGGGACTTTACAATGAGCAGTTCTTC
TRBV7-9,TRBD1,TRBJ2-7,few,CASSLSTGENEQYF,TGTGCCAGCAGCTTAAGTACAGGGGAAAACGAGCAGTACTTC
TRBV7-3,TRBD1,TRBJ1-3,once,CASSPGTDGNTIYF,TGTGCCAGCAGCCCAGGGACAGACGGAAACACCATATATTTT
TRBV5-1,-,TRBJ2-6,-,CASGEGISGANVLTF,TGCGCCAGCGGAGAGGGCATCTCTGGGGCCAACGTCCTGACTTTC
TRBV10-3,-,TRBJ2-6,-,CAISEGAGANVLTF,TGTGCCATCAGTGAAGGGGCTGGGGCCAACGTCCTGACTTTC
TRBV6-1,TRBD1,TRBJ1-1,-,CASSAIRTGTEAFF,TGTGCCAGCAGTGCGATACGGACAGGGACTGAAGCTTTCTTT
TRBV9,TRBD1,TRBJ2-5,-,CASSAGGTGAIETQYF,TGTGCCAGCAGCGCGGGGGGGACAGGGGCTATTGAGACCCAGTACTTC
TRBV7-7,-,TRBJ2-5,-,CASSTGQGETQYF,TGTGCTAGCAGCACAGGACAAGGAGAGACCCAGTACTTC
TRBV7-9,-,TRBJ1-4,-,CASSSGGLEKLFF,TGTGCCAGCAGCTCGGGGGGCCTTGAAAAACTGTTTTTT
TRBV5-6,-,TRBJ1-2,-,CASSYKTPQGGYGYTF,TGTGCCAGCAGCTATAAAACCCCACAGGGCGGGTATGGCTACACCTTC
TRBV18,TRBD2,TRBJ2-5,few,CASSPGLAGETQYF,TGTGCCAGCTCGCCCGGACTAGCGGGAGAGACCCAGTACTTC
TRBV28,-,TRBJ2-4,few,CASSFGTTRNQNIQYF,TGTGCCAGCAGTTTTGGGACAACCAGGAACCAAAACATTCAGTACTTC
TRBV25-1,TRBD2,TRBJ2-7,-,CASSGGTSGRAYEQYF,TGTGCCAGCAGTGGGGGAACTAGCGGGAGAGCCTACGAGCAGTACTTC
TRBV28,TRBD1,TRBJ1-5,-,CASSLSGGSQPQHF,TGTGCCAGCAGTTTATCAGGGGGCAGCCAGCCCCAGCATTTT
TRBV11-2,-,TRBJ2-6,few,CASSSPFLSGANVLTF,TGTGCCAGCAGCTCCCCGTTCCTCTCTGGGGCCAACGTCCTGACTTTC
TRBV2,-,TRBJ1-4,-,CASSVQVATNEKLFF,TGTGCCAGCAGTGTGCAGGTTGCAACTAATGAAAAACTGTTTTTT
TRBV5-1,TRBD1,TRBJ2-3,-,CASSHLRGLDSTDTQYF,TGCGCCAGCAGCCACTTGAGGGGGCTTGACAGCACAGATACGCAGTATTTT
TRBV6-1,TRBD2,TRBJ2-7,-,CASMQGGLYEQYF,TGTGCCAGCATGCAGGGAGGGTTATACGAGCAGTACTTC
TRBV28,-,TRBJ2-7,-,CASSSQRSFETGRNEQYF,TGTGCCAGCAGTTCCCAGCGCTCCTTTGAGACAGGGAGGAACGAGCAGTACTTC
TRBV6-1,TRBD1,TRBJ2-3,-,CASRLQGAADTQYF,TGTGCCAGCAGGTTACAGGGGGCAGCAGATACGCAGTATTTT
TRBV27,-,TRBJ2-7,-,CASSPHRTVGHEQYF,TGTGCCAGCAGTCCGCATCGGACAGTGGGTCACGAGCAGTACTTC
TRBV2,TRBD2,TRBJ2-1,-,CASSGVSGGPLIF,TGTGCCAGCAGTGGCGTTAGCGGGGGCCCCCTCATCTTC
TRBV5-1,TRBD1,TRBJ2-6,-,CASSTTQGAPGANVLTF,TGCGCCAGCAGCACGACCCAGGGGGCGCCGGGGGCCAACGTCCTGACTTTC
TRBV11-2,TRBD2,TRBJ2-3,-,CASSPLAGGTDTQYF,TGTGCCAGCAGCCCACTAGCGGGGGGCACAGATACGCAGTATTTT
TRBV6-1,-,TRBJ2-3,-,CASSEVVGGVQPDTQYF,TGTGCCAGCAGTGAAGTGGTCGGAGGGGTCCAACCTGATACGCAGTATTTT
TRBV7-9,-,TRBJ2-5,-,CASSLSAGSQETQYF,TGTGCCAGCAGCTTATCGGCAGGATCTCAAGAGACCCAGTACTTC
TRBV5-6,TRBD2,TRBJ2-5,-,CASSFLLAGLTQETQYF,TGTGCCAGCAGCTTCTTGCTAGCGGGACTTACCCAAGAGACCCAGTACTTC
TRBV6-6,TRBD1,TRBJ2-3,-,CASSTYRGRGDTQYF,TGTGCCAGCAGTACTTACAGGGGGCGAGGAGATACGCAGTATTTT
TRBV15,-,TRBJ2-2,-,CATSRDLGGNTGELFF,TGTGCCACCAGCAGAGATCTAGGGGGTAACACCGGGGAGCTGTTTTTT
TRBV18,-,TRBJ2-5,-,CASSPVHRAGQETQYF,TGTGCCAGCTCACCAGTTCACAGGGCTGGCCAAGAGACCCAGTACTTC
TRBV5-4,TRBD2,TRBJ2-2,-,CASSLGTSGVPGELFF,TGTGCCAGCAGCTTGGGGACTAGCGGGGTTCCCGGGGAGCTGTTTTTT
TRBV19,TRBD2,TRBJ2-1,-,CASSILFGLAGVPTSSYNEQFF,TGTGCCAGTAGTATCTTATTCGGACTAGCGGGGGTTCCCACGAGCTCCTACAATGAGCAGTTCTTC
TRBV29-1,TRBD2,TRBJ2-2,-,CSVLRGANTGELFF,TGCAGCGTTCTACGGGGGGCGAACACCGGGGAGCTGTTTTTT
TRBV2,TRBD2,TRBJ2-5,-,CASSEAKGLASEETQYF,TGTGCCAGCAGTGAAGCAAAGGGACTAGCGTCGGAGGAGACCCAGTACTTC
TRBV29-1,-,TRBJ1-1,-,CSVENNMNTEAFF,TGCAGCGTTGAGAACAACATGAACACTGAAGCTTTCTTT
TRBV5-6,-,TRBJ1-4,once,CASSLGAINEKLFF,TGTGCCAGCAGCTTGGGGGCAATTAATGAAAAACTGTTTTTT
TRBV27,TRBD1,TRBJ2-7,-,CASSLWLGQGYEQYF,TGTGCCAGCAGTTTATGGTTGGGACAGGGGTACGAGCAGTACTTC
TRBV5-1,-,TRBJ1-2,-,CASSLRSQDYGYTF,TGCGCCAGCAGCTTGAGGTCCCAGGACTATGGCTACACCTTC
TRBV2,TRBD1,TRBJ2-5,few,CASSDGTGPETQYF,TGTGCCAGCAGTGATGGGACAGGGCCGGAGACCCAGTACTTC
TRBV7-9,TRBD1,TRBJ2-7,few,CSSSSQPGTTGESYEQYF,TGTTCCAGCAGCTCCCAGCCTGGGACGACAGGGGAGTCCTACGAGCAGTACTTC
TRBV10-3,TRBD1,TRBJ2-2,-,CAISEGTGTGELFF,TGTGCCATCAGTGAAGGGACAGGCACCGGGGAGCTGTTTTTT